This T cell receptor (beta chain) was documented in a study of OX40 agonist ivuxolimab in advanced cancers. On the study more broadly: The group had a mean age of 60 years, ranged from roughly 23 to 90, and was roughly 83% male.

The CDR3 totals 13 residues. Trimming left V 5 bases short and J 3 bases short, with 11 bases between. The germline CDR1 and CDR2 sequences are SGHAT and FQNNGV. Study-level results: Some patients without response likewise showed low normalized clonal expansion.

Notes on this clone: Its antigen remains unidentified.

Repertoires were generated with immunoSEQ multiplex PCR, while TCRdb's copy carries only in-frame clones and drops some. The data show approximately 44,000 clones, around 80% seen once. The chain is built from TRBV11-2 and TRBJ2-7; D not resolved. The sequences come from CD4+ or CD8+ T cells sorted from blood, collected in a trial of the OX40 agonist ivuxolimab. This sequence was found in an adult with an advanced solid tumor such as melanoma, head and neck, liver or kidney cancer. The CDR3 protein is CASSPDKYYEQYF. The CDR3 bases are TGTGCCAGCAGCCCCGACAAGTACTACGAGCAGTACTTC.